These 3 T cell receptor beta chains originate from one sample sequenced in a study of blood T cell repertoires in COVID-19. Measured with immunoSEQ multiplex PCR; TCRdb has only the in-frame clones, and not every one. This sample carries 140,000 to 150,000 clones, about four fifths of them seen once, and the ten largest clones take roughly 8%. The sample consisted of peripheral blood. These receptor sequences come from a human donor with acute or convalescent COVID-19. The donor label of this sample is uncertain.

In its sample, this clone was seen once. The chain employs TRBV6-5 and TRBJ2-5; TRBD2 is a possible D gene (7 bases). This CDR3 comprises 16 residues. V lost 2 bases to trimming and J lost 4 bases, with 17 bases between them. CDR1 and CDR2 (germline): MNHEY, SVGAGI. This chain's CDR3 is CASSYGGGGEGETQYF. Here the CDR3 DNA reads TGTGCCAGCAGTTACGGTGGAGGGGGGGAGGGAGAGACCCAGTACTTC.

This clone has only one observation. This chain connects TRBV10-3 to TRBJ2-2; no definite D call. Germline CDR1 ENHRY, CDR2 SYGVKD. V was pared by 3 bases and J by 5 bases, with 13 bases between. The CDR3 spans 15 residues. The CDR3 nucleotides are TGTGCCATCAGTGATCGAGCCCCCGGGACCGGGGAGCTGTTTTTT. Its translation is CAISDRAPGTGELFF.

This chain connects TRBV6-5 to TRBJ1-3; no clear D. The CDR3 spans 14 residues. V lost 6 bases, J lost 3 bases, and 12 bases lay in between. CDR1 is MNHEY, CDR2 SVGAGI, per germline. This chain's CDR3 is CASRVQANGNTIYF. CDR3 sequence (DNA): TGTGCCAGCAGGGTTCAGGCAAATGGAAACACCATATATTTT.